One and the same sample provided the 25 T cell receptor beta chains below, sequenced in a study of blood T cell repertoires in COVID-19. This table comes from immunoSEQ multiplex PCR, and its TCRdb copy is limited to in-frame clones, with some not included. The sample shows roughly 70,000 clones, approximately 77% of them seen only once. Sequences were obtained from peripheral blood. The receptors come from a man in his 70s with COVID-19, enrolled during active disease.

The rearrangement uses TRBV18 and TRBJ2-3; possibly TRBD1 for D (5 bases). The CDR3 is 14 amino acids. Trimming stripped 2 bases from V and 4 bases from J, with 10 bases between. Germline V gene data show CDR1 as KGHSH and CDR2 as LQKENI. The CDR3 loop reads CASSPSRVPDTQYF. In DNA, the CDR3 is TGTGCCAGCTCACCATCCAGGGTCCCAGATACGCAGTATTTT. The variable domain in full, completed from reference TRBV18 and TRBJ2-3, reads NAGVMQNPRHLVRRRGQEARLRCSPMKGHSHVYWYRQLPEEGLKFMVYLQKENIIDESGMPKERFSAEFPKEGPSILRIQQVVRGDSAAYFCASSPSRVPDTQYFGPGTRLTVL.

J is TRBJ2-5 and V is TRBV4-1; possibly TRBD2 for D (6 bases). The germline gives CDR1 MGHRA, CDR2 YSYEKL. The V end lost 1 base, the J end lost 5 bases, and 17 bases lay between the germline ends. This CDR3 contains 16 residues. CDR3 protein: CASSQGDGGAGETQYF. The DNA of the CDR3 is TGCGCCAGCAGCCAAGGCGACGGAGGGGCTGGGGAGACCCAGTACTTC.

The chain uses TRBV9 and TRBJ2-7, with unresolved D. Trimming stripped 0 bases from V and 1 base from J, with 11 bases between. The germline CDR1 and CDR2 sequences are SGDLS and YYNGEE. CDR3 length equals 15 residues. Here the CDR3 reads CASSVGETRSYEQYF. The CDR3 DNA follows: TGTGCCAGCAGCGTAGGAGAAACGCGTTCCTACGAGCAGTACTTC. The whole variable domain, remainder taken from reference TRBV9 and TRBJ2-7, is DSGVTQTPKHLITATGQRVTLRCSPRSGDLSVYWYQQSLDQGLQFLIQYYNGEERAKGNILERFSAQQFPDLHSELNLSSLELGDSALYFCASSVGETRSYEQYFGPGTRLTVT.

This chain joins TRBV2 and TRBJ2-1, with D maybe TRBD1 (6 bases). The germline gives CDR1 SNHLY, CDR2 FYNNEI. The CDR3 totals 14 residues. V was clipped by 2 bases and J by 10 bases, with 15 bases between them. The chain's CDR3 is CASSEYREPGEQFF. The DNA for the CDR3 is TGTGCCAGCAGTGAATACAGGGAGCCGGGGGAGCAGTTCTTC.

Here the CDR3 DNA reads TGTGCCAGCAGCTCGGGACAGGGGGATACCCAGCCCCAGCATTTT. This gives the protein CASSSGQGDTQPQHF. The chain recombines TRBV7-9 with TRBJ1-5; 11 positions match TRBD1. Trimming removed 4 bases from V and 7 bases from J; junction bases left unmatched: 6. CDR1 is SEHNR and CDR2 is FQNEAQ in the germline V gene (reference sequence). The CDR3 covers 15 residues. Filled out from reference TRBV7-9 and TRBJ1-5, the complete variable domain reads DTGVSQNPRHKITKRGQNVTFRCDPISEHNRLYWYRQTLGQGPEFLTYFQNEAQLEKSRLLSDRFSAERPKGSFSTLEIQRTEQGDSAMYLCASSSGQGDTQPQHFGDGTRLSIL.

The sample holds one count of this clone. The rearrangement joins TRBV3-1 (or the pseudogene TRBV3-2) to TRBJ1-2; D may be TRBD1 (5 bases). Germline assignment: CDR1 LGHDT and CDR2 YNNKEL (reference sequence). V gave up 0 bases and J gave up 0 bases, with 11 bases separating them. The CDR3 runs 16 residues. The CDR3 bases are TGTGCCAGCAGCCAAGATCCGACAGTAGCTAACTATGGCTACACCTTC. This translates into CASSQDPTVANYGYTF.

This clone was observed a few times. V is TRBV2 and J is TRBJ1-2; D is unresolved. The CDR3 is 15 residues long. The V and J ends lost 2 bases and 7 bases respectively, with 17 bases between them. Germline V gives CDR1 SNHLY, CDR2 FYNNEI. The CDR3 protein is CASSENEIFGSGYTF. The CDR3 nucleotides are TGTGCCAGCAGTGAAAACGAGATTTTTGGTTCTGGCTACACCTTC.

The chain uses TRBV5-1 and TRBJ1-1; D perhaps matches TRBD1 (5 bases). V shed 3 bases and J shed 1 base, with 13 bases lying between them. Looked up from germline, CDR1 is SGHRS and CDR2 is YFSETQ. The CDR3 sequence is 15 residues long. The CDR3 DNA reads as TGCGCCAGCAGCTCAGACGGGGGACGGAACACTGAAGCTTTCTTT. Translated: CASSSDGGRNTEAFF.

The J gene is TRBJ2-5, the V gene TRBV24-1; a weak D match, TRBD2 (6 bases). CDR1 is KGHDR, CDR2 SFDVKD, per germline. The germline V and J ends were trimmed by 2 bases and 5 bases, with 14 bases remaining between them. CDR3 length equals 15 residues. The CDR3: CATSDSLGLRETQYF. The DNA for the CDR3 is TGTGCCACCAGTGATTCCCTGGGACTTCGTGAGACCCAGTACTTC.

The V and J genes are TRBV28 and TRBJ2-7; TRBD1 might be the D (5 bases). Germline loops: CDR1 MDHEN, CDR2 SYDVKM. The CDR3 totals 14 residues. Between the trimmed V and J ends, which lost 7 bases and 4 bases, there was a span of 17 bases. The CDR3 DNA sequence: TGTGCCAGCATTGGGGCTACGTTGAATTACGAGCAGTACTTC. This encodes CASIGATLNYEQYF.

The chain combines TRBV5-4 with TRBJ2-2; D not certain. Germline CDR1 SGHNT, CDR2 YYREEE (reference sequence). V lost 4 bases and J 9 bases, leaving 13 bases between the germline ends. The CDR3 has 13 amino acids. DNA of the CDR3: TGTGCCAGCAGCCTCGACAAGCCCCGGGAGCTGTTTTTT. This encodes CASSLDKPRELFF. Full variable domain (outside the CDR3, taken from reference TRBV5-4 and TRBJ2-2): ETGVTQSPTHLIKTRGQQVTLRCSSQSGHNTVSWYQQALGQGPQFIFQYYREEENGRGNFPPRFSGLQFPNYSSELNVNALELDDSALYLCASSLDKPRELFFGEGSRLTVL.

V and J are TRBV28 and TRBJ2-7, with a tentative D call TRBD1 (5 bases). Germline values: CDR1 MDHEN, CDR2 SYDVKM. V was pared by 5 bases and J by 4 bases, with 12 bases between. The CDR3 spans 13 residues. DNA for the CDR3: TGTGCCAGCAGTCTAGGGGCGATATACGAGCAGTACTTC. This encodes CASSLGAIYEQYF.

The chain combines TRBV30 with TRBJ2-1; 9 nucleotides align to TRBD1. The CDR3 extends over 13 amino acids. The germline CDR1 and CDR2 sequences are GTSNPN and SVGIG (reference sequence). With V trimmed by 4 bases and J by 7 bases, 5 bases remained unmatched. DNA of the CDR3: TGTGCCTGGACCCCCGGGACAGGGAATGAGCAGTTCTTC. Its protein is CAWTPGTGNEQFF.

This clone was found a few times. The CDR3 loop is CAWSVRSGSNSPLHF. The CDR3 coding sequence is TGTGCCTGGAGTGTACGTTCAGGGTCTAATTCACCCCTCCACTTT. This chain joins TRBV30 and TRBJ1-6, with D possibly being TRBD1 (5 bases). The V gene's germline CDR1 is GTSNPN and CDR2 SVGIG (reference sequence). Trimming stripped 0 bases from V and 6 bases from J, with 12 bases between. The CDR3 is made up of 15 amino acids.

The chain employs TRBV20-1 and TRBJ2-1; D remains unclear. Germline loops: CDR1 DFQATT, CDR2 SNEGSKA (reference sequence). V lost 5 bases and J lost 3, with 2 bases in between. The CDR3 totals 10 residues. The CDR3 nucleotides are TGCAGTGCTCACTACAATGAGCAGTTCTTC. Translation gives CSAHYNEQFF.

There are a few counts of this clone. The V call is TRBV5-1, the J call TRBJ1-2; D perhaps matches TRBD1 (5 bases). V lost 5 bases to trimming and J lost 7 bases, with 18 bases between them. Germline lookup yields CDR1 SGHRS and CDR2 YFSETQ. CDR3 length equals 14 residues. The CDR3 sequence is CASSSDGQGRGYTF. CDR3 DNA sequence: TGCGCCAGCAGTTCTGACGGCCAGGGTCGTGGCTACACCTTC.

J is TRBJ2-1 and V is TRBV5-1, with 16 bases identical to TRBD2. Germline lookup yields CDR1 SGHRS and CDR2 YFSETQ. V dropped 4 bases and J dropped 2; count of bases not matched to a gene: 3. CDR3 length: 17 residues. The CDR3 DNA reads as TGCGCCAGCAGCCCGGGGACTAGCGGGAGGGCCTACAATGAGCAGTTCTTC. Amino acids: CASSPGTSGRAYNEQFF. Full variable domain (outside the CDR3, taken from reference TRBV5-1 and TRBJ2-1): KAGVTQTPRYLIKTRGQQVTLSCSPISGHRSVSWYQQTPGQGLQFLFEYFSETQRNKGNFPGRFSGRQFSNSRSEMNVSTLELGDSALYLCASSPGTSGRAYNEQFFGPGTRLTVL.

This chain's CDR3 is CASSQDGRGTEAFF. For the CDR3, the DNA is TGTGCCAGCAGCCAAGACGGTCGGGGCACTGAAGCTTTCTTT. This chain joins TRBV3-1 (or the pseudogene TRBV3-2) and TRBJ1-1; D remains ambiguous. The germline gives CDR1 LGHDT, CDR2 YNNKEL (reference sequence). Trimming shortened V by 0 bases and J by 4 bases, and 9 bases separated the two germline ends. The length of the CDR3 is 14 residues.

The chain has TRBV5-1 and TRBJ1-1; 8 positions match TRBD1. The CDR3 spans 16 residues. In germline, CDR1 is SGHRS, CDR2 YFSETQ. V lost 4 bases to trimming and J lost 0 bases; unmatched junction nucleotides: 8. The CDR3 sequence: CASSTGQGGMNTEAFF. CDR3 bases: TGCGCCAGCAGCACCGGACAGGGAGGGATGAACACTGAAGCTTTCTTT. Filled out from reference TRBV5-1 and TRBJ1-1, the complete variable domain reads KAGVTQTPRYLIKTRGQQVTLSCSPISGHRSVSWYQQTPGQGLQFLFEYFSETQRNKGNFPGRFSGRQFSNSRSEMNVSTLELGDSALYLCASSTGQGGMNTEAFFGQGTRLTVV.

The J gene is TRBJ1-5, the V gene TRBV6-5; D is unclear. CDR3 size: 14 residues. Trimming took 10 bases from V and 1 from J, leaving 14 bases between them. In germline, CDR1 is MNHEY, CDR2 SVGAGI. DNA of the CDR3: TGTGCCACCCGAGAGCCCGGGAGCAATCAGCCCCAGCATTTT. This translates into CATREPGSNQPQHF.

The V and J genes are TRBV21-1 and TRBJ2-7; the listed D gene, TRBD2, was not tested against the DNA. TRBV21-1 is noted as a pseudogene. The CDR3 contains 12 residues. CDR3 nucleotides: TGTGCCAGCAACTTCTCGCGCCACGAGCAGTACTTC. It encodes CASNFSRHEQYF.

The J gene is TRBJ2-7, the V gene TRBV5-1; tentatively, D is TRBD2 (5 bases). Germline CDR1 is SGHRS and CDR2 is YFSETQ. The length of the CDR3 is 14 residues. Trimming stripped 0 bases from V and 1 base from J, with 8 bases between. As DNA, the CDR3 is TGCGCCAGCAGCTTGGCCGGGGATTCCTACGAGCAGTACTTC. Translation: CASSLAGDSYEQYF.

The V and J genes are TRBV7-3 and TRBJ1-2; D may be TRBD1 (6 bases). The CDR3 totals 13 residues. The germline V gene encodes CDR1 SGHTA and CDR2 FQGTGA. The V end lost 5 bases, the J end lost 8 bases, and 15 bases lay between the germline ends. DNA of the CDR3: TGTGCCAGCAGCCTTACAGGGTCGAGGGGCTACACCTTC. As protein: CASSLTGSRGYTF.

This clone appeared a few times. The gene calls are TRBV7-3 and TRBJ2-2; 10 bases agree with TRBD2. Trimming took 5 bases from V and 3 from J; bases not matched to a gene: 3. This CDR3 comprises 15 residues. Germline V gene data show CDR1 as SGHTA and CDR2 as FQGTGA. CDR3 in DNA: TGTGCCAGCAGCACCGGGACTAGCGACACCGGGGAGCTGTTTTTT. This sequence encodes CASSTGTSDTGELFF.

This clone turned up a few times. In DNA, the CDR3 is TGTGCCAGCAGCTTAGCGGGTGGGGCAGCCACCCCCTACGAGCAGTACTTC. Translated: CASSLAGGAATPYEQYF. The V and J genes are TRBV7-8 and TRBJ2-7; tentative D call: TRBD1 (5 bases). The CDR3 has 17 residues. CDR1 is SGHVS, CDR2 FQNEAQ, per germline. Trimming took 0 bases from V and 2 from J, leaving 17 bases between them.